These 20 T cell receptor beta chains share one sample of origin, sequenced in a study of OX40 agonist ivuxolimab in advanced cancers. The protocol was immunoSEQ multiplex PCR, while the TCRdb copy is restricted to in-frame clones and leaves out a portion. Here the sample spans about 30,000 clones, roughly 79% being singletons. The sample in question was CD4+ or CD8+ T cells sorted from blood, obtained in a trial of the OX40 agonist ivuxolimab. These receptors originate from an adult with an advanced solid tumor such as melanoma, head and neck, liver or kidney cancer.

This clone was picked up a small number of times. This chain connects TRBV19 to TRBJ1-2, with no clear D. Germline-derived CDR1 and CDR2 are LNHDA and SQIVND (reference sequence). The ends were cut back, 8 bases at V and 7 bases at J, with 20 bases in the middle. The CDR3 contains 14 residues. CDR3 sequence (DNA): TGTGCCAGTCGGCGATTGACAACAACCTCTGGCTACACCTTC. It codes for CASRRLTTTSGYTF.

The rearrangement uses TRBV27 and TRBJ1-2, with D perhaps matching TRBD1 (5 bases). V was trimmed by 6 bases and J by 4 bases, leaving 18 bases between them. CDR1 MNHEY and CDR2 SMNVEV come from the germline V gene (reference sequence). This CDR3 region has 15 residues. CDR3 DNA: TGTGCCAGCAGCCGACGTGCCAGGGAGGTCTATGGCTACACCTTC. Amino acid sequence: CASSRRAREVYGYTF.

The gene calls are TRBV7-1 and TRBJ1-2; no clear D gene. TRBV7-1 belongs to the ORF category, with a function that is uncertain. The CDR3 loop spans 14 amino acids. The V end lost 4 bases, the J end lost 7 bases, and 16 bases lay between the germline ends. CDR3 residues: CASSLEVVLAGYTF. CDR3 DNA: TGTGCCAGCAGCTTAGAGGTGGTATTGGCTGGCTACACCTTC.

The chain is built from TRBV9 and TRBJ2-3, with 10 bases that match TRBD2. Germline trimming cut 0 bases from V and 2 bases from J; bases unmatched to any gene: 15. The CDR3 is 20 amino acids. Germline loops: CDR1 SGDLS, CDR2 YYNGEE. The CDR3 region is CASSVGQAGGSKAYTDTQYF. The CDR3 region has the DNA TGTGCCAGCAGCGTAGGGCAAGCGGGGGGGAGCAAAGCCTACACAGATACGCAGTATTTT. Full variable domain (rest looked up from reference TRBV9 and TRBJ2-3): DSGVTQTPKHLITATGQRVTLRCSPRSGDLSVYWYQQSLDQGLQFLIQYYNGEERAKGNILERFSAQQFPDLHSELNLSSLELGDSALYFCASSVGQAGGSKAYTDTQYFGPGTRLTVL.

This chain joins TRBV18 and TRBJ2-5; D gene uncertain. This CDR3 region has 15 residues. The germline V gene has CDR1 KGHSH and CDR2 LQKENI. Trimming took 1 base from V and 3 from J, leaving 12 bases between them. CDR3 nucleotide sequence: TGTGCCAGCTCACCACACCTCGGACCGGAAGAGACCCAGTACTTC. Translation: CASSPHLGPEETQYF.

This chain uses TRBV23-1 with TRBJ2-7; D tentatively reads TRBD1 or TRBD2 (5 bases each). TRBV23-1 is labeled an ORF, and its function is uncertain. The CDR3 is 14 amino acids. The V gene lost 6 bases and the J gene lost 2 bases, with 14 bases spanning the gap. CDR3 bases: TGCGCCAGCAGGGGGGAAAAGGGGCCCTACGAGCAGTACTTC. Amino acid sequence: CASRGEKGPYEQYF.

V is TRBV28 and J is TRBJ1-3, with D unclear. Trimming left V 6 bases short and J 5 bases short, with 14 bases between. The CDR3 runs 14 residues. CDR1 is MDHEN and CDR2 is SYDVKM in the germline V gene. CDR3 nucleotides: TGTGCCAGCAGCCCAGCGGGGTATCGAAACACCATATATTTT. Translation gives CASSPAGYRNTIYF.

The gene calls are TRBV28 and TRBJ1-2; no clear D gene. Per germline, CDR1 MDHEN and CDR2 SYDVKM. The germline V and J ends were trimmed by 2 bases and 4 bases, with 8 bases remaining between them. CDR3 length: 13 residues. As DNA, the CDR3 is TGTGCCAGCAGTTTACCCGGGATCTATGGCTACACCTTC. This sequence encodes CASSLPGIYGYTF.

The chain couples TRBV7-9 to TRBJ2-2; TRBD1 is a possible D gene (6 bases). Deletions cut 5 bases from V and 0 bases from J, with 10 bases between. Per the germline V gene, CDR1 is SEHNR and CDR2 is FQNEAQ (reference sequence). The CDR3 contains 15 residues. In DNA, the CDR3 is TGTGCCAGCAGCCAGGGGCAGCCGAACACCGGGGAGCTGTTTTTT. Translation gives CASSQGQPNTGELFF. The variable domain in full, completed from reference TRBV7-9 and TRBJ2-2, reads DTGVSQNPRHKITKRGQNVTFRCDPISEHNRLYWYRQTLGQGPEFLTYFQNEAQLEKSRLLSDRFSAERPKGSFSTLEIQRTEQGDSAMYLCASSQGQPNTGELFFGEGSRLTVL.

The J gene is TRBJ2-3, the V gene TRBV6-1; unclear D gene. The CDR3 contains 16 residues. Trimming took off 4 bases at V and 2 bases at J, with 16 bases between the two ends. CDR1 is MNHNS, CDR2 SASEGT, per germline. CDR3 DNA sequence: TGTGCCAGCAGTGGGTTATCGACTCGCCCCACAGATACGCAGTATTTT. Encoded protein: CASSGLSTRPTDTQYF.

The chain joins TRBV7-9 to TRBJ2-5, with 8 bases that match TRBD2. The end of the DNA aligns better with TRBJ2-7, so the J call may be wrong. The CDR3 has 16 residues. Germline V gene data show CDR1 as SEHNR and CDR2 as FQNEAQ (reference sequence). The CDR3: CASSSETRGAGFEQYF. The CDR3 DNA reads as TGTGCCAGCAGCTCAGAAACGCGGGGGGCCGGCTTCGAGCAGTACTTC.

This clone came up once. The V call is TRBV2, the J call TRBJ2-5; D is perhaps TRBD1 or TRBD2 (5 bases each). Trimming took 2 bases from V and 5 from J, leaving 12 bases between them. The length of the CDR3 is 14 residues. CDR1 and CDR2 (germline): SNHLY, FYNNEI. In nucleotides, the CDR3 is TGTGCCAGCAGTGAACAGCAGGGAGCCGAGACCCAGTACTTC. Translation: CASSEQQGAETQYF.

The rearrangement links TRBV5-1 to TRBJ2-7, with 12 bases identical to TRBD1. V dropped 3 bases and J dropped 3; count of bases not matched to a gene: 4. Looked up from germline, CDR1 is SGHRS and CDR2 is YFSETQ. The CDR3 loop spans 15 amino acids. The CDR3 nucleotides read TGCGCCAGCAGCTGGGGGACAGGGGGCCGCTACGAGCAGTACTTC. It specifies CASSWGTGGRYEQYF.

The chain is built from TRBV4-3 and TRBJ2-2, with no clear D. The CDR3 contains 12 residues. V lost 0 bases, J lost 7 bases, and 3 bases lay in between. CDR1 is LGHNA and CDR2 is YSLEER in the germline V gene. The chain's CDR3 is CASSQEIGELFF. CDR3 bases: TGCGCCAGCAGCCAAGAAATCGGGGAGCTGTTTTTT.

The rearrangement uses TRBV9 and TRBJ2-1; 8 positions match TRBD2. After removal of 0 bases from V and 15 bases from J, the junction contained 8 bases not matched to a gene. This CDR3 region has 13 residues. The germline CDR1 and CDR2 sequences are SGDLS and YYNGEE. The DNA of the CDR3 is TGTGCCAGCAGCGTAGAGCCAGCGGGAGTAGGGTTCTTC. Translated: CASSVEPAGVGFF.

This clone was observed a handful of times. V and J are TRBV5-6 and TRBJ2-1, with 8 bases matching TRBD2. After removal of 6 bases from V and 8 bases from J, the junction contained 13 bases not matched to a gene. The CDR3 extends over 15 amino acids. From germline, CDR1 is SGHDT and CDR2 YYEEEE. CDR3 nucleotide sequence: TGTGCCAGCATCCTCTCTGGGCGGGGGGTGGATGAGCAGTTCTTC. Its translation is CASILSGRGVDEQFF. The variable domain in full, with the rest retrieved from reference TRBV5-6 and TRBJ2-1, is DAGVTQSPTHLIKTRGQQVTLRCSPKSGHDTVSWYQQALGQGPQFIFQYYEEEERQRGNFPDRFSGHQFPNYSSELNVNALLLGDSALYLCASILSGRGVDEQFFGPGTRLTVL.

The genes are TRBV28 and TRBJ1-2; 7 nucleotides agree with TRBD1. The germline CDR1 and CDR2 sequences are MDHEN and SYDVKM. The CDR3 length is 13 residues. V shed 8 bases, J shed 1 base, and the junction held 4 bases outside the gene matches. For the CDR3, the DNA is TGTGCCAGCGGGACAGCGCTTAACTATGGCTACACCTTC. Its translation is CASGTALNYGYTF.

This chain links TRBV19 with TRBJ2-2; no firm D call. V lost 4 bases and J 8 bases, leaving 14 bases between the germline ends. The CDR3 is made up of 14 amino acids. Germline values: CDR1 LNHDA, CDR2 SQIVND (reference sequence). CDR3 nucleotide sequence: TGTGCCAGTAGTACCTGGACGTCGACTGGGGAGCTGTTTTTT. This encodes CASSTWTSTGELFF.

The CDR3: CASSPRGLGDTQYF. In nucleotides, the CDR3 is TGTGCCAGCTCACCCAGGGGGCTTGGAGATACGCAGTATTTT. V is TRBV18 and J is TRBJ2-3; 8 positions agree with TRBD1. After removal of 3 bases from V and 5 bases from J, the junction contained 4 bases not matched to a gene. From germline, CDR1 is KGHSH and CDR2 LQKENI. The CDR3 consists of 14 residues.

This sequence joins TRBV6-5 and TRBJ2-1; D unclear. This CDR3 comprises 10 residues. Deletions cut 5 bases from V and 14 bases from J, with 10 bases between. The V gene's germline CDR1 is MNHEY and CDR2 SVGAGI. The CDR3 nucleotides read TGTGCCAGCAGTCCCCAATGTGAGTTCTTC. This encodes CASSPQCEFF.